The clone carrying this T cell receptor (gamma chain) counts as large. This sample is drawn from a study of intestinal T cells in coeliac disease. Each case's genomic DNA was extracted from ten approximately 5.5-µm formalin-fixed paraffin-embedded scrolls. Using around 200 ng of biopsy DNA, TRG was amplified with LymphoTrack primers. TCRdb reanalyzed the multiplex PCR reads using CATT. The sample records about 750 gamma-chain clones, about half being singletons. Trimming cost V 3 bases and J 5 bases; bases outside gene matches: 4. CDR3 length: 12 residues. Germline V lookup: CDR1 VENAVY, CDR2 YDSYNSRV.

The genes are TRGV8 and TRGJ1 or TRGJ2. The sequence was collected from a human donor with celiac disease. Sample: a duodenal biopsy. The CDR3 region has the DNA TGTGCCACCTGGGATTGGGATTATAAGAAACTCTTT. Translated, it gives CATWDWDYKKLF.